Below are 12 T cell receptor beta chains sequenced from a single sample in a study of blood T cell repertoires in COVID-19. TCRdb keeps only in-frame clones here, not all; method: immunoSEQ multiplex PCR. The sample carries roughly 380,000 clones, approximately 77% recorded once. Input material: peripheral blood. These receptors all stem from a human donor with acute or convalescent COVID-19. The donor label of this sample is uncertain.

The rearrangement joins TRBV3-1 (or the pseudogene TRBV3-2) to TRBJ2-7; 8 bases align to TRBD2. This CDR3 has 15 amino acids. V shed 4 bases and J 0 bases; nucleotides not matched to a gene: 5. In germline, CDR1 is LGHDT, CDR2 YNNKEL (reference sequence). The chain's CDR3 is CASSPLSGDSYEQYF. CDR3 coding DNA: TGTGCCAGCAGCCCACTTAGCGGGGACTCCTACGAGCAGTACTTC.

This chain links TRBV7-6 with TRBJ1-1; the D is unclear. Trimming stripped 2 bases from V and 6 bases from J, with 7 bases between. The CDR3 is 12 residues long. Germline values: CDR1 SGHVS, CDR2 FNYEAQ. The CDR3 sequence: CASSLSQSEAFF. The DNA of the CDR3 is TGTGCCAGCAGCTTATCGCAGTCTGAAGCTTTCTTT.

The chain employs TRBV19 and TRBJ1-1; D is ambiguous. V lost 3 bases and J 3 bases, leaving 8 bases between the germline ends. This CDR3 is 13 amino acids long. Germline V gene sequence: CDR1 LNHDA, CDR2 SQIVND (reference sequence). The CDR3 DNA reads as TGTGCCAGTAGTATGGTGGCAGACACTGAAGCTTTCTTT. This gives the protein CASSMVADTEAFF.

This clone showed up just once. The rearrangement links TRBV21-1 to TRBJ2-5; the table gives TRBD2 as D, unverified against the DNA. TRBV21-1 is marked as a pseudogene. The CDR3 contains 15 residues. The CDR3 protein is CASSSHPGQQETQYF. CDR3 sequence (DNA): TGTGCCAGCAGCTCCCACCCGGGTCAGCAAGAGACCCAGTACTTC.

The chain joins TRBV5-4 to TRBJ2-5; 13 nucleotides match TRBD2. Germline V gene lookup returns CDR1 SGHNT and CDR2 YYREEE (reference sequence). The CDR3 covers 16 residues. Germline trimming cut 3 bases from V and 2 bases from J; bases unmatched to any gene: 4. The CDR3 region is CASSWGGLAGQETQYF. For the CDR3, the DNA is TGTGCCAGCAGCTGGGGGGGACTAGCGGGGCAAGAGACCCAGTACTTC.

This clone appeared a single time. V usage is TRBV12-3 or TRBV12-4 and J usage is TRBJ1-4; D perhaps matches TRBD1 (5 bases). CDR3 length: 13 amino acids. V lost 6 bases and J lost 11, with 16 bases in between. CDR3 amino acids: CASSRGHVGKLFF. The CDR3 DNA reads TGTGCCAGCAGCCGAGGACACGTCGGGAAACTGTTTTTT.

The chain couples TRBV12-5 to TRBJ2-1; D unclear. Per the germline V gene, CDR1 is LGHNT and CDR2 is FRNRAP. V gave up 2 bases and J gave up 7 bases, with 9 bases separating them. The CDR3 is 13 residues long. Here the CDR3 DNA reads TGTGCTAGTGGTTTGTCGATTAGTAATGAGCAGTTCTTC. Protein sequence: CASGLSISNEQFF.

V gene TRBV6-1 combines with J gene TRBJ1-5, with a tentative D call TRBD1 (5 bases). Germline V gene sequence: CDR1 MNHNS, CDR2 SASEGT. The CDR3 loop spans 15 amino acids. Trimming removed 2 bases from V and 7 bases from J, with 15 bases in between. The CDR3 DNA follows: TGTGCCAGCAGTGAATGGGCAGGGAAGAGACAGCCCCAGCATTTT. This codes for CASSEWAGKRQPQHF.

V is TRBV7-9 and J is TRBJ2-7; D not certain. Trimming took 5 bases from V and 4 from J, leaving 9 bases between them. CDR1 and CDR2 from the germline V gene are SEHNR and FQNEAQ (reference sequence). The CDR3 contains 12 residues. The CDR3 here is CASSASDYEQYF. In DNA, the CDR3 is TGTGCCAGCAGCGCCTCAGATTACGAGCAGTACTTC.

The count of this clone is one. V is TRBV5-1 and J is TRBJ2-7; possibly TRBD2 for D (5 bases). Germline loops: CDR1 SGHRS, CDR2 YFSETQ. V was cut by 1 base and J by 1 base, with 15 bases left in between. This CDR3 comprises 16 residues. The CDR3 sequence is CASSLFARGGSYEQYF. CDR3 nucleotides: TGCGCCAGCAGCTTGTTCGCACGGGGTGGGTCCTACGAGCAGTACTTC.

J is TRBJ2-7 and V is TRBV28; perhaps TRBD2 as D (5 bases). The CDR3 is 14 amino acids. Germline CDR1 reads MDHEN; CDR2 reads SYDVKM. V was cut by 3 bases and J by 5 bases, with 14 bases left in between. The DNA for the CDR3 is TGTGCCAGCAGTTTCGATTGGGAGCACGACGAGCAGTACTTC. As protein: CASSFDWEHDEQYF.

For the CDR3, the DNA is TGTGCCAGTAGTATTAATCGGGGAGATACGCAGTATTTT. This sequence encodes CASSINRGDTQYF. This chain uses TRBV19 with TRBJ2-3, with D maybe TRBD2 (5 bases). From germline, CDR1 is LNHDA and CDR2 SQIVND (reference sequence). The CDR3 consists of 13 residues. Trimming removed 3 bases from V and 5 bases from J, with 9 bases in between.